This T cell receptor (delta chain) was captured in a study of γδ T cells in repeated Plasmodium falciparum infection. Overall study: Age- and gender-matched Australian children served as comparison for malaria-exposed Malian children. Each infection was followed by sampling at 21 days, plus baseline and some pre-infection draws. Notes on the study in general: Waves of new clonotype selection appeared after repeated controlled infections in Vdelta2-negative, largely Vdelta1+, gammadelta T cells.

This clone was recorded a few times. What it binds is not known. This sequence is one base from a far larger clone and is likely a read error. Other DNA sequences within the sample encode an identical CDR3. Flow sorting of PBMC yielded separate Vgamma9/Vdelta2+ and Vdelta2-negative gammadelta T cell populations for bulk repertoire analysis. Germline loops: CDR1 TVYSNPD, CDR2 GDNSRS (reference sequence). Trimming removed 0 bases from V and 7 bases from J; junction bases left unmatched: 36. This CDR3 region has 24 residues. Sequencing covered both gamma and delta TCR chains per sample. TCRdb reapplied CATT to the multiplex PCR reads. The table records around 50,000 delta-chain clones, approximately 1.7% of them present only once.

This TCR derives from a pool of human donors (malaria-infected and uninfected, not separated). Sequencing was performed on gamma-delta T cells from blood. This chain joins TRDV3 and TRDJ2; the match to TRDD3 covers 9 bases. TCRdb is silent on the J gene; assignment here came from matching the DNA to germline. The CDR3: CAFRFYRNYEGIYWGIVVRAQLFF. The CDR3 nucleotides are TGTGCCTTTAGATTCTACCGGAACTACGAGGGAATTTATTGGGGGATAGTGGTTAGAGCACAACTCTTCTTT.